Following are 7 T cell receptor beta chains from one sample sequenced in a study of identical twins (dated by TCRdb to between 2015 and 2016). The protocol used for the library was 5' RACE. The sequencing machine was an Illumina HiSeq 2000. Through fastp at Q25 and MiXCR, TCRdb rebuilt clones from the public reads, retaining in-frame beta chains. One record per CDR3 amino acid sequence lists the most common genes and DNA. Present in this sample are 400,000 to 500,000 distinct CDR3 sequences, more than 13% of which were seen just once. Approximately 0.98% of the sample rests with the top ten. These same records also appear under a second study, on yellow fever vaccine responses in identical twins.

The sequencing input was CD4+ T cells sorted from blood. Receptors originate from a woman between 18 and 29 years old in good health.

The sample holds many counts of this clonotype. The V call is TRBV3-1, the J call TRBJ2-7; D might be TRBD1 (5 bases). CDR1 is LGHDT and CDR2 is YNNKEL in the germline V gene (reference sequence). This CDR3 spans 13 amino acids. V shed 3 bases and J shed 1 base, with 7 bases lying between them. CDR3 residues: CASSQRQSYEQYF. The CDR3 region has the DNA TGTGCCAGCAGCCAGAGACAGTCCTACGAGCAGTACTTC.

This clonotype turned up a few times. In DNA form, the CDR3 reads TGTGCCAGCAGCTCTCCAGAGCGGGGCCGGAATGAGCAGTTCTTC. This codes for CASSSPERGRNEQFF. The gene calls are TRBV7-2 and TRBJ2-1, with 7 nucleotides matching TRBD2. V shed 4 bases, J shed 7 bases, and the junction held 10 bases outside the gene matches. Germline V lookup: CDR1 SGHTA, CDR2 FQGNSA. The CDR3 has 15 amino acids.

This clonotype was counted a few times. CDR3 residues: CASSRDPGNQPQHF. CDR3 in DNA: TGTGCCAGCAGCAGAGACCCTGGCAATCAGCCCCAGCATTTT. This chain links TRBV7-2 with TRBJ1-5; D gene unclear. V lost 5 bases, J lost 2 bases, and 10 bases lay in between. The CDR3 spans 14 residues. The germline V gene encodes CDR1 SGHTA and CDR2 FQGNSA.

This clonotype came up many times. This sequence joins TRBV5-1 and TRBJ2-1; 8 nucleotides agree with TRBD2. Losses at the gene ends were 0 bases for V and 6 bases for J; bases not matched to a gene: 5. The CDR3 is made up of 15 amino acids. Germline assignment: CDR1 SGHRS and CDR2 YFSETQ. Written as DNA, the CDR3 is TGCGCCAGCAGCTTGGAGGGACTAGGTGGCAATGAGCAGTTCTTC. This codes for CASSLEGLGGNEQFF.

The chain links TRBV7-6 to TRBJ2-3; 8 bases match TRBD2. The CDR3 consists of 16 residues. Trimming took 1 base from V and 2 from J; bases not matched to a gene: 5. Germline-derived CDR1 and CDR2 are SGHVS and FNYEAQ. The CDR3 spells CASSLGSGGITDTQYF. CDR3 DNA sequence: TGTGCCAGCAGCTTAGGAAGCGGGGGAATCACAGATACGCAGTATTTT.

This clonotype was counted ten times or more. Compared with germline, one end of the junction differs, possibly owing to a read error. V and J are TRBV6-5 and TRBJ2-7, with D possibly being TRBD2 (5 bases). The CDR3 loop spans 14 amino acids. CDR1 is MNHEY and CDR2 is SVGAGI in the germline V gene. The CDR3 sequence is CASIYGDNSYEQYF. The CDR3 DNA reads TGTGCCAGCATTTACGGGGATAACTCCTACGAGCAGTACTTC.

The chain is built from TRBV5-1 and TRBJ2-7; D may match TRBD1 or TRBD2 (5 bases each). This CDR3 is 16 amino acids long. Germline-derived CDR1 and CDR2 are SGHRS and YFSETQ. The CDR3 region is CSKSRRRGQGDYEQYF. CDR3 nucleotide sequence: TGCTCAAAAAGCAGGCGGCGAGGTCAGGGAGACTACGAGCAGTACTTC.